This is a list of T cell receptor beta chains from one sample in a study of cytotoxic CD8 clonotypes in ibrutinib-treated CLL. Repertoires were generated with immunoSEQ multiplex PCR, while TCRdb's copy carries only in-frame clones and drops some. The sample lists roughly 110,000 clones, approximately 58% occurring once. Here the sequenced sample was PBMCs, taken after 24 months of ibrutinib treatment. The receptors were gathered from a human donor with chronic lymphocytic leukemia. Each CDR3 is given with its conserved first and last residue. Fields, in order: J gene, D gene, V gene, clone size, CDR3 length, CDR3 DNA, CDR3 protein. A D gene is named only where the DNA matches it firmly. Rows may omit the clone size; those that give it use once, few, many or a size class.

TRBJ1-1,TRBD1,TRBV9,few,16,TGTGCCAGCAGCGTAGTCAGGGGGGCAATGAACACTGAAGCTTTCTTT,CASSVVRGAMNTEAFF
TRBJ1-5,-,TRBV28,-,13,TGTGCCAGCAGTTTAAGGGCTAATCAACCCCAGCATTTT,CASSLRANQPQHF
TRBJ1-5,-,TRBV7-8,-,13,TGTGCCAGCAGCTTAGGGGTTAATCAGCCCCAGCATTTT,CASSLGVNQPQHF
TRBJ2-1,TRBD2,TRBV7-2,-,15,TGTGCCAGCAGTAGTAGCGGGTCTACCTACAATGAGCAGTTCTTC,CASSSSGSTYNEQFF
TRBJ1-1,-,TRBV28,-,13,TGTGCCTGCGCGGGGCAGGCCAACACTGAAGCTTTCTTT,CACAGQANTEAFF
TRBJ1-2,-,TRBV7-2,-,13,TGTGCCAGCAGCTTAGCAGGGCTCGATGGCTACACCTTC,CASSLAGLDGYTF
TRBJ2-7,TRBD2,TRBV2,-,14,TGTGCCAGCAGATTAGCGGGGGGGCCGGGAGAGCAGTACTTC,CASRLAGGPGEQYF
TRBJ1-1,-,TRBV6-1,-,15,TGTGCCAGCAGTGAACTAGGGACACTCTTGACTGAAGCTTTCTTT,CASSELGTLLTEAFF
TRBJ1-1,TRBD1,TRBV15,-,14,TGTGCCACCAGCAGAGACGGGACAGGCGCTGAAGCTTTCTTT,CATSRDGTGAEAFF
TRBJ2-5,-,TRBV9,-,16,TGTGCCAGCAGCATGGGACTGGGATCGTACCAAGAGACCCAGTACTTC,CASSMGLGSYQETQYF
TRBJ1-2,-,TRBV9,once,15,TGTGCCAGCAGCGTAGGACCTTGGGGGGCGGGTGGCTACACCTTC,CASSVGPWGAGGYTF
TRBJ2-1,TRBD2,TRBV7-2,-,13,TGTGCCAGCAGCTCCAGACTAGCCAATGAGCAGTTCTTC,CASSSRLANEQFF
TRBJ1-3,-,TRBV28,many,16,TGTGCCAGCAGTCCCCCGGGGGCTATAGGTGGAAACACCATATATTTT,CASSPPGAIGGNTIYF
TRBJ1-1,TRBD1,TRBV2,-,16,TGTGCCAGCAGACGCTCAACGGGACAGGGGCGCACTGAAGCTTTCTTT,CASRRSTGQGRTEAFF
TRBJ2-3,TRBD2,TRBV4-1,-,18,TGCGCCAGCAGCCAATCCGGACTAGCGGGGGGGATCACAGATACGCAGTATTTT,CASSQSGLAGGITDTQYF
TRBJ1-2,TRBD1,TRBV30,-,13,TGTGCCTGGCAAGGACAGGGAACCTATGGCTACACCTTC,CAWQGQGTYGYTF
TRBJ2-5,-,TRBV29-1,-,9,TGCAGCGTTGAAGAATCGGCGGACTTC,CSVEESADF
TRBJ1-1,-,TRBV28,few,14,TGTGCCAGCAGTTCGGGCAGGGGGAACACTGAAGCTTTCTTT,CASSSGRGNTEAFF
TRBJ1-1,-,TRBV19,-,13,TGTGCCAGTAGTCAACAGGAGAGCACTGAAGCTTTCTTT,CASSQQESTEAFF
TRBJ2-2,-,TRBV7-6,-,13,TGTGCCAGCAGCCCACAGTGGACCGGGGAGCTGTTTTTT,CASSPQWTGELFF
TRBJ2-7,TRBD2,TRBV4-3,few,14,TGCGCCAGCAGTGCGGGACTAGCGGCTTACGAGCAGTACTTC,CASSAGLAAYEQYF
TRBJ2-7,TRBD2,TRBV9,-,15,TGTGCCAGCAGCGTGGAAGCGGGGGGGACCTACGAGCAGTACTTC,CASSVEAGGTYEQYF
TRBJ2-5,-,TRBV7-2,-,14,TGTGCCAGCATCCCCCAAGCGTTACAAGAGACCCAGTACTTC,CASIPQALQETQYF
TRBJ2-1,TRBD2,TRBV29-1,-,13,TGCAGCGAGCTGGCGGGGGCCTACAATGAGCAGTTCTTC,CSELAGAYNEQFF
TRBJ1-5,-,TRBV30,few,14,TGTGCCTGGAGTGCGTTCGGAAGCAATCAGCCCCAGCATTTT,CAWSAFGSNQPQHF
TRBJ1-2,-,TRBV6-1,-,12,TGTGCCAGCACGGGGGGCTTATATGGCTACACCTTC,CASTGGLYGYTF
TRBJ2-3,-,TRBV30,-,14,TGTGCCCGCATGCTCAGGGTAGACGCAGATACGCAGTATTTT,CARMLRVDADTQYF